This T cell receptor beta chain was identified during a study of shared clonotypes between healthy human individuals. Study conclusions and caveats: Only blood was sampled, and tissue TCR repertoires likely differ from blood ones.

The assay ran at deep level. The authors split each subset's genomic DNA evenly across several immunoSEQ plates. The table came from immunoSEQ multiplex PCR; TCRdb's copy has only in-frame clones and leaves some out. This table holds around 1.1 million clones, roughly 74% found once. For this clone: Its matching antigen is unknown.

The TCR was taken from a man aged 18 to 29 in good health. Some clones in this sample may be carry-over from other donors' samples. Material: memory CD4+ T cells from PBMCs. Subset given: CD45RA-negative fraction.

The DNA of the CDR3 is TGTGCCATGTCATCGCGGACAGGCTACGAGCAGTACTTC. This translates into CAMSSRTGYEQYF. V is TRBV10-3 and J is TRBJ2-7, with 7 nucleotides matching TRBD1. The CDR3 runs 13 residues. Per germline, CDR1 ENHRY and CDR2 SYGVKD. The V gene end was trimmed by 9 bases and the J gene end by 3 bases; junction bases not matched to a gene: 8.